One and the same sample provided the 16 T cell receptor beta chains below, sequenced in a study of tumor-infiltrating lymphocytes in primary liver carcinoma. A constant-region primer served to make TCR beta cDNA from around 540 ng total RNA. Each TCR beta library was derived from three nested multiplex PCR rounds that employed slightly modified ARM-PCR. The study ran its first two PCR rounds for 9 to 10 cycles each, using TRBV1-TRBV30 forward primers and a C-beta reverse primer. Each CDR3 protein is one row after TCRdb ran MiXCR on the multiplex PCR reads. This sample has 85,000 to 100,000 distinct CDR3 sequences, with less than 70% found just once. Joint extraction of RNA and DNA used 20-30 mg of bulk tissue that was unsorted. Material: tumor-adjacent normal liver tissue. The receptor set was obtained from a man aged 35 to 55 with primary liver carcinoma and hepatitis B virus infection.

Notes on this clonotype: A read error is likely, as this CDR3 ends without the conserved phenylalanine or tryptophan. Because the CDR3's place on the DNA is in doubt, the DNA is left out and the CDR3 is given as listed by TCRdb. This rearrangement joins TRBV12-3 or TRBV12-4 to TRBJ2-7; the table's D call TRBD2 went unverified against the DNA. The length of the CDR3 is 14 amino acids, counting both ends. The CDR3 is CAILQSGRRYEEYL.

This clonotype was counted between two and nine times. The V gene is TRBV16, the J gene TRBJ2-2; no definite D call. The CDR3 length is 16 residues. Per the germline V gene, CDR1 is KGHSY and CDR2 is FQNENV. V was shortened by 0 bases and J by 0 bases, with 8 bases between the two germline ends. DNA for the CDR3: TGTGCCAGCAGCCAATCAGGGTTGGCGAACACCGGGGAGCTGTTTTTT. It codes for CASSQSGLANTGELFF.

The sample holds many counts of this clonotype. This chain uses TRBV29-1 with TRBJ1-2; TRBD1 might be the D (5 bases). The germline V and J ends were trimmed by 3 bases and 4 bases, with 15 bases remaining between them. The CDR3 contains 14 residues. The germline V gene encodes CDR1 SQVTM and CDR2 ANQGSEA. In DNA, the CDR3 is TGCAGCGTTGATGCGAAGGGGACGGGCTATGGCTACACCTTC. This sequence encodes CSVDAKGTGYGYTF. Using reference TRBV29-1 and TRBJ1-2 for the parts outside the CDR3, the full variable domain is SAVISQKPSRDICQRGTSLTIQCQVDSQVTMMFWYRQQPGQSLTLIATANQGSEATYESGFVIDKFPISRPNLTFSTLTVSNMSPEDSSIYLCSVDAKGTGYGYTFGSGTRLTVV.

This clonotype appeared many times. The rearrangement links TRBV12-3 or TRBV12-4 to TRBJ2-1, with 12 bases aligning to TRBD2. The CDR3 spans 15 residues. The V gene end was trimmed by 6 bases and the J gene end by 7 bases; junction bases not matched to a gene: 7. CDR3 amino acids: CASRRRGTSGNEQFF. CDR3 sequence (DNA): TGTGCCAGCAGGCGTCGAGGGACTAGCGGGAATGAGCAGTTCTTC.

This clonotype was seen ten or more times. The V gene is TRBV13, the J gene TRBJ2-1, with a weak D call TRBD2 (6 bases). The CDR3 is 15 residues long. CDR1 is PRHDT and CDR2 is FYEKMQ in the germline V gene (reference sequence). Trimming shortened V by 4 bases and J by 5 bases, and 15 bases separated the two germline ends. The chain's CDR3 is CASSSTGDFNNEQFF. CDR3 nucleotide sequence: TGTGCCAGCAGCTCGACGGGGGACTTCAACAATGAGCAGTTCTTC.

About this clonotype itself: Lacking the conserved final phenylalanine or tryptophan, this CDR3 likely reflects a read error. The DNA is left out, because the CDR3 cannot be placed on it with certainty; the CDR3 is given as TCRdb lists it. The V gene is TRBV28, the J gene TRBJ2-3; the table's D call TRBD2 went unverified against the DNA. From germline, CDR1 is MDHEN and CDR2 SYDVKM. The CDR3 adds up to 14 amino acids, both ends counted. The CDR3 here is CASSLGGTQKSPYY.

This rearrangement joins TRBV29-1 to TRBJ2-3; 9 nucleotides match TRBD2. The V and J ends lost 6 bases and 6 bases, in that order; junction bases with no gene match: 13. Germline V CDR1 and CDR2: SQVTM, ANQGSEA. The CDR3 has 15 residues. CDR3 amino acids: CSVDGISGRTDTQYF. In DNA form, the CDR3 reads TGCAGCGTGGACGGGATTAGCGGGAGAACCGATACGCAGTATTTT.

This clonotype is labeled as medium-sized. This rearrangement joins TRBV29-1 to TRBJ2-5; 14 bases match TRBD2. CDR3 length equals 16 residues. Trimming took 6 bases from V and 7 from J; bases not matched to a gene: 13. Germline values: CDR1 SQVTM, CDR2 ANQGSEA. CDR3 sequence (DNA): TGCAGCGTCGATAGCGGGACTAGCGGGAGTATTGGGACCCAGTACTTC. This codes for CSVDSGTSGSIGTQYF.

This clonotype is medium-sized. V usage is TRBV29-1 and J usage is TRBJ2-5; D might be TRBD2 (6 bases). The V end lost 5 bases, the J end lost 0 bases, and 7 bases lay between the germline ends. The V gene's germline CDR1 is SQVTM and CDR2 ANQGSEA. The CDR3 loop spans 12 amino acids. This CDR3 is CSVRDYQETQYF. CDR3 bases: TGCAGCGTTCGGGACTACCAAGAGACCCAGTACTTC.

With respect to this clonotype: The junction departs from germline at one end; a sequencing error may be responsible. The chain recombines TRBV13 with TRBJ2-7; D possibly corresponds to TRBD1 (5 bases). Per germline, CDR1 PRHDT and CDR2 FYEKMQ (reference sequence). The CDR3 length is 12 residues. CDR3 nucleotides: TGTGCCAGCAGTAAGGGGTTCTACGAGGAGTACTTC. Translation gives CASSKGFYEEYF.

Concerning this clonotype: Compared with germline, one end of the junction differs, possibly owing to a read error. The V gene is TRBV6-5, the J gene TRBJ2-3, with TRBD1 matching 11 bases. Germline-derived CDR1 and CDR2 are MNHEY and SVGAGI. The CDR3 is 15 amino acids. In DNA, the CDR3 is TGTGCCATCAGTACGGGACAGGGGGGCATAGATACGCAGTATTTT. This gives the protein CAISTGQGGIDTQYF.

As concerns this clonotype: This is likely a read error, given that the CDR3 carries no conserved phenylalanine or tryptophan at its end. The DNA is omitted, as the CDR3 cannot be located on it reliably, and the CDR3 follows TCRdb's listing. The chain has TRBV11-1 and TRBJ2-4. The CDR3 is 14 residues long, counting both termini. CDR1 SGHAT and CDR2 FQDESV come from the germline V gene (reference sequence). The CDR3 sequence: CASSLAADETFQHL.

Only a few counts were recorded for this clonotype. The chain is built from TRBV28 and TRBJ2-7; a possible D gene is TRBD2 (5 bases). With 3 bases removed from V and 11 bases from J, the gap between germline ends came to 23 bases. Germline-derived CDR1 and CDR2 are MDHEN and SYDVKM. CDR3 length equals 15 residues. Here the CDR3 DNA reads TGTGCCAGCAGTTTCTATGCGGCTAGTCCCAAGAGGGAGTACTTC. It specifies CASSFYAASPKREYF.

This clonotype was recorded at least ten times. The rearrangement links TRBV6-1 to TRBJ2-3; TRBD1 matches 11 bases. CDR3 length: 17 amino acids. Germline V gene sequence: CDR1 MNHNS, CDR2 SASEGT. Trimming removed 0 bases from V and 3 bases from J; junction bases left unmatched: 5. The CDR3 DNA follows: TGTGCCAGCAGTGAAGCGCAGGGGGACAGGGGGACAGATACGCAGTATTTT. Protein sequence: CASSEAQGDRGTDTQYF.

This clonotype has just one count. One end of the junction varies from germline; a read error may be responsible. This chain links TRBV5-5 with TRBJ2-3; perhaps TRBD1 as D (5 bases). This CDR3 comprises 15 residues. The germline V gene encodes CDR1 SGHKS and CDR2 YYEKEE (reference sequence). CDR3 region: CASSLGTKSRDTQYF. The CDR3 bases are TGTGCCAGCAGCTTGGGGACAAAGAGCAGAGATACGCAGTATTTT.

Points on this clonotype: Its ends do not fully match the called genes, so a read error is possible. This chain uses TRBV11-2 with TRBJ2-7; no firm D call. The CDR3 extends over 13 amino acids. In germline, CDR1 is SGHAT, CDR2 FQNNGV. Here the CDR3 reads CASSLGPTYEQYF. CDR3 sequence (DNA): TGTGCCAGCAGCTTAGGCCCCACCTACGAACAGTACTTC.